One T cell receptor (beta chain) is described in this entry. CDR3 length: 15 residues. The V gene end was trimmed by 6 bases and the J gene end by 0 bases; junction bases not matched to a gene: 7. Germline V gene data show CDR1 as SNHLY and CDR2 as FYNNEI. The assay was immunoSEQ multiplex PCR, and TCRdb's table has in-frame clones only and misses some. In the table there are more than 400,000 clones, roughly 87% of which are singletons. This study enrolled people aged 18 to 89 from about two dozen US geographic areas. Recovered participants had two consecutive negative NP/OP PCR tests, healthcare professional clearance, or symptom resolution. The sample is drawn from a study of blood T cell repertoires in COVID-19. Study in general: Collection of acute and convalescent COVID-19 samples took place in the United States, Italy and Spain. In each case, the material was cDNA or gDNA derived from T cells, B-cell-depleted T cells, or PBMCs.

The chain joins TRBV2 to TRBJ1-2, with TRBD1 matching over 7 bases. The sample consisted of PBMCs or T cells enriched from blood (not recorded which). The source is a man in his late teens or twenties who had recovered from COVID-19. Here the CDR3 reads CASRGDSLANYGYTF. The DNA of the CDR3 is TGTGCCAGCAGGGGGGACAGTTTAGCTAACTATGGCTACACCTTC.